The sequence of this TCR beta chain was determined in a study of blood T cell repertoires in COVID-19. In the original processing: Estimated nucleated cell counts came from reference gene primer amplification. Profiling relied on immunoSEQ multiplex PCR, and the TCRdb table lists in-frame clones only, not all of them. Clone size and V and J calls were adopted from that table, with D and trimming inferred from the DNA. The table includes a few hundred thousand clones, 75% to 90% detected once. Sequenced input: PBMCs or T cells enriched from blood (not recorded which). This receptor was identified in a woman aged 40 to 50 who had recovered from COVID-19.

The CDR3 reads CASSIPRTGAVGEQFF. CDR3 DNA: TGTGCCAGTAGTATCCCAAGGACAGGGGCCGTCGGGGAGCAGTTCTTC. This rearrangement joins TRBV19 to TRBJ2-1; TRBD1 aligns across 9 bases. Germline trimming cut 3 bases from V and 10 bases from J; bases unmatched to any gene: 13. The CDR3 runs 16 residues. CDR1 and CDR2 (germline): LNHDA, SQIVND (reference sequence).